This T cell receptor beta chain was observed in a study of cytomegalovirus exposure and HLA in healthy donors. Study-level background: Unique TCR beta sequences numbering 120 million or so came from 150 million to 200 million T cells in an earlier analysis. Points from the study as a whole: Immune exposure information available was restricted to CMV serostatus. A later analysis found that most CMV-associated TCR beta chains appeared HLA-restricted.

Donors in the study were healthy people who gave bone marrow. The PCR had 60 Vbeta and 13 Jbeta primers. Produced via immunoSEQ multiplex PCR; TCRdb's table is partial and in-frame only. The sample shows 95,000 to 120,000 clones, about 78% of them seen only once. CDR1 and CDR2 (germline): SEHNR, FQNEAQ (reference sequence). J gave up 4 bases and V 2 bases, and 5 bases lay outside the gene matches. The CDR3 contains 16 residues. As regards this clone: Its antigen is not identified.

Sequencing was done on a sample of PBMCs. The chain couples TRBV7-9 to TRBJ2-1, with 10 positions matching TRBD2. The source of this sequence is a young woman in good health and CMV-seropositive. The CDR3 DNA is TGTGCCAGCAGCTTAACTAGGACTAGCGGTTACAATGAGCAGTTCTTC. This sequence encodes CASSLTRTSGYNEQFF.